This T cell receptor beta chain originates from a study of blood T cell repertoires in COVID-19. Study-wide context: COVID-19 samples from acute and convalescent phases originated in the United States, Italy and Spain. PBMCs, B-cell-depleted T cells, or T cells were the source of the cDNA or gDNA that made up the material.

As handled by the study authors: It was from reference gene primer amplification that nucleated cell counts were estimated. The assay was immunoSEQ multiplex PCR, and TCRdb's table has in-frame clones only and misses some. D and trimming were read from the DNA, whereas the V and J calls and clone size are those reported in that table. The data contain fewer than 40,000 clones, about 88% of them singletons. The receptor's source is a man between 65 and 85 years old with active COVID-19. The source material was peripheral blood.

The CDR3 is CASSLTSGARYNEQFF. DNA for the CDR3: TGCGCCAGCAGCTTGACTAGCGGGGCGCGTTACAATGAGCAGTTCTTC. J is TRBJ2-1 and V is TRBV5-1; TRBD2 agrees at 10 bases. After removal of 1 base from V and 4 bases from J, the junction contained 5 bases not matched to a gene. The CDR3 covers 16 residues. Germline V lookup: CDR1 SGHRS, CDR2 YFSETQ.